This entry is about one T cell receptor (beta chain). The antigen is undetermined. A quantitative 5'-RACE method, one with molecular barcodes, was used to make TCR beta libraries. TCRdb passed the 5' RACE reads through MiXCR, listing each CDR3 protein once. This sample yields around 280,000 distinct CDR3 sequences, of which 20% are seen a single time; roughly 8% belongs to the top ten. CDR1 is LGHDT and CDR2 is YNNKEL in the germline V gene (reference sequence). The CDR3 totals 14 residues. Between the trimmed V and J ends, which lost 2 bases and 4 bases, there was a span of 9 bases. This sample stems from a study of CD8 T cells in ankylosing spondylitis. Whole-study results and caveats: Clones tied to disease were said to be significantly enriched in matched ankylosing spondylitis synovial fluid. A TCR beta motif made of about eight highly homologous variants seemed typical of ankylosing spondylitis blood. In peripheral blood, disease-linked CD8+ clones occurred at relatively low frequencies.

The chain links TRBV3-1 to TRBJ1-5; D gene uncertain. This clonotype originated in a male donor with ankylosing spondylitis or in good health (not recorded which). Sequencing was performed on blood, either unsorted or a sorted T cell fraction (not recorded which). The CDR3 is CASSQLPRNQPQHF. In nucleotides, the CDR3 is TGTGCCAGCAGCCAATTACCCAGGAATCAGCCCCAGCATTTT.